Sequencing of this T cell receptor (beta chain) was carried out in a study of cytomegalovirus exposure and HLA in healthy donors. As for this clone: Antigen unknown.

In the PCR, 60 Vbeta and 13 Jbeta primers were used. The table came from immunoSEQ multiplex PCR; TCRdb's copy has only in-frame clones and leaves some out. In the table there are 170,000 or so clones, under 90% of which are singletons. Study outcomes and limitations: TCR beta V- and J-gene trimming, according to a later analysis, was linked to a missense DCLRE1C variant. Differences between HLA loci emerged in a later analysis of TCR association rates, with DRB1 most and HLA-C fewest. Researchers left out some V segments, among them TRBV6-2 and TRBV6-3, as indistinguishable. Among TCR beta chains of equal frequency, HLA-associated ones were more clonally expanded in a later analysis.

Germline V gene lookup returns CDR1 SEHNR and CDR2 FQNEAQ (reference sequence). The CDR3 sequence is 15 residues long. With 5 bases removed from V and 2 bases from J, the gap between germline ends came to 15 bases. The sequence was collected from a man between 25 and 39 years old in good health and CMV-seropositive. The sample was PBMCs. The chain links TRBV7-9 to TRBJ1-2; D uncertain. CDR3 coding DNA: TGTGCCAGCAGCGGTACCGGGTACGGGAACTATGGCTACACCTTC. Translated: CASSGTGYGNYGYTF.